This TCR beta chain derives from a study of T-cell memory formation after mild COVID-19. Notes on the study in general: Cross-reactive memory appears to have joined, as suggested by some responding clones showing up in pre-infection memory. Contracting clones localized mainly to CM and EM when CD4+ and mainly to EMRA when CD8+.

TCRdb re-called the 5' RACE reads with MiXCR, one entry per CDR3 protein. This sample has approximately 450,000 distinct CDR3 sequences, with 15% to 20% found just once. Worth noting for this clonotype: Its target is not known.

V was pared by 3 bases and J by 0 bases, with 9 bases between. CDR1 is DFQATT and CDR2 is SNEGSKA in the germline V gene (reference sequence). CDR3 length equals 13 residues. Sequencing used PBMCs or a T cell subset sorted from them (not recorded which). The sequence was collected from an adult woman who had mild COVID-19 (a few samples of this study predate the infection). Cell type and time point are not known. The chain is built from TRBV20-1 and TRBJ2-7, with D possibly being TRBD1 (6 bases). This CDR3 reads CSARGTPSYEQYF. As DNA, the CDR3 is TGCAGTGCTAGGGGGACACCCTCCTACGAGCAGTACTTC.